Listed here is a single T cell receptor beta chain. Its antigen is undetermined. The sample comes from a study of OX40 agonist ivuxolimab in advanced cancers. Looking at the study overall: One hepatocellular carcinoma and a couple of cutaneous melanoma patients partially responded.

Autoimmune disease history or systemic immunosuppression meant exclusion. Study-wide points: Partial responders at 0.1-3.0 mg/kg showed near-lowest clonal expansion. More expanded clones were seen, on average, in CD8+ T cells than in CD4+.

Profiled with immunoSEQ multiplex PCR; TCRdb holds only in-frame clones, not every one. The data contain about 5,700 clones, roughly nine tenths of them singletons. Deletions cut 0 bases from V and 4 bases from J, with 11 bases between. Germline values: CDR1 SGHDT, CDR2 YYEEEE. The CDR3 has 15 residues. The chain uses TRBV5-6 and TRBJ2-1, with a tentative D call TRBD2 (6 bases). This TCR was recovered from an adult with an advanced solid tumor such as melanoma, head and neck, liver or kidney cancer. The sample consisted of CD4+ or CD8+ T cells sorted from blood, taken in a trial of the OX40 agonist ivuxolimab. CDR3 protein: CASSLVGGGYNEQFF. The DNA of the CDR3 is TGTGCCAGCAGCTTGGTGGGAGGTGGATACAATGAGCAGTTCTTC. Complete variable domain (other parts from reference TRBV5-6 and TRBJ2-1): DAGVTQSPTHLIKTRGQQVTLRCSPKSGHDTVSWYQQALGQGPQFIFQYYEEEERQRGNFPDRFSGHQFPNYSSELNVNALLLGDSALYLCASSLVGGGYNEQFFGPGTRLTVL.